The 2 T cell receptor beta chains below all came from one sample that was sequenced in a study of response to subunit inactivated influenza vaccine (dated by TCRdb to the late 2010s). The library was prepared using RT-PCR. Sequencing was performed on an Illumina HiSeq 2500. TCRdb reanalyzed the raw reads on its own, using fastp at Q25 for trimming and MiXCR for clone calling, and kept in-frame beta chains. Each CDR3 protein appears once, grouped with its most common genes and DNA. In all, the sample holds about 170,000 distinct CDR3 sequences, and about 12% of those were seen once. The ten biggest clones cover over 25% of the sample. The data were also submitted as part of a second study, on T cells expressing NK-cell markers. The other study reports the following: 5'RACE template switching, by which a universal primer site and unique molecular identifiers were added, was used to make TCR beta cDNA libraries.

The specimen comprised CD8+ T cells sorted from PBMCs, sampled 11 to 12 days after vaccination. These receptors all stem from a man aged 50-60 years who received an inactivated influenza vaccine. Donor details come from another sample of the same person, matched by shared clones.

J is TRBJ1-1 and V is TRBV6-1, with 8 bases that match TRBD1. This CDR3 has 14 amino acids. The V gene end was trimmed by 6 bases and the J gene end by 6 bases; junction bases not matched to a gene: 9. Germline CDR1 and CDR2: MNHNS and SASEGT. In DNA, the CDR3 is TGTGCCAGCAGGGACTTATCAGGGGGCCCTGAAGCTTTCTTT. Its protein product is CASRDLSGGPEAFF.

This clonotype came up a few times. CDR3 region: CSARRQRGEYNEQFF. The CDR3 nucleotides read TGCAGTGCCCGGCGCCAGCGGGGGGAATACAATGAGCAGTTCTTC. The chain couples TRBV20-1 to TRBJ2-1; 9 nucleotides line up with TRBD2. V lost 6 bases to trimming and J lost 4 bases; unmatched junction nucleotides: 10. The length of the CDR3 is 15 residues. From germline, CDR1 is DFQATT and CDR2 SNEGSKA (reference sequence).